This T cell receptor beta chain was identified during a study of cytomegalovirus exposure and HLA in healthy donors. Data came from immunoSEQ multiplex PCR; TCRdb stores just in-frame clones and leaves some out. Counted here are over 200,000 clones, roughly 83% occurring once; the ten biggest clones make up over 11%. The ends were cut back, 5 bases at V and 3 bases at J, with 4 bases in the middle. This CDR3 contains 12 residues. Germline V gene lookup returns CDR1 LNHNV and CDR2 YYDKDF (reference sequence). The sequencing sample was made of PBMCs. This sequence originates from a woman aged 25 to 45 in good health and CMV-seropositive. The chain couples TRBV15 to TRBJ2-2; the D is unclear. The CDR3 DNA is TGTGCCACCAGCCCCTACACCGGGGAGCTGTTTTTT. This translates into CATSPYTGELFF.